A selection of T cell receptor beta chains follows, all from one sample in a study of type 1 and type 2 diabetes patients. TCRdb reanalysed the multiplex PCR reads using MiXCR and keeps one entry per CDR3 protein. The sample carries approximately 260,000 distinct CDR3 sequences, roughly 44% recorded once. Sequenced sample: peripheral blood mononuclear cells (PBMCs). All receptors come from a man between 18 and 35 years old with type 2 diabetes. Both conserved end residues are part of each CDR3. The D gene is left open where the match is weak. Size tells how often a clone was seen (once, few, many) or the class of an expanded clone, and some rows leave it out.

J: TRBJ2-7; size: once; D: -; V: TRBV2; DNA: TGTGCCAGCAGAATACAGGGAGCGTCCTACGAGCAGTACTTC; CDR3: CASRIQGASYEQYF
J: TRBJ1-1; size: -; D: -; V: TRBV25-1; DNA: TGTGCCAGCGGTGTGGGTGGTTTAGAGGCTTTCTTT; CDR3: CASGVGGLEAFF
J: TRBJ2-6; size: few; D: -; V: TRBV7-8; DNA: TGTGCCAGCAGCCCGCCCCGGGGCCCACTAAGAGGGGCCAACGTCCTGACTTTC; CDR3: CASSPPRGPLRGANVLTF
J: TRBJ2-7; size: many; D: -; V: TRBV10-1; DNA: TGCGCCAGCAGTCGTAGGGGCGACGAGCAGTACTTC; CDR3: CASSRRGDEQYF
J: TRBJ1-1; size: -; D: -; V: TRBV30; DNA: TGTGCCAGTAGTATCCAAGGGGGTTATGCTGAAGCTTTCTTT; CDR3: CASSIQGGYAEAFF
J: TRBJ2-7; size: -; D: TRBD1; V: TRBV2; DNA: TGTGCCAGCGTAGGACAGGGGATTTACCTAGCCGAGCAGTACTTC; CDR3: CASVGQGIYLAEQYF
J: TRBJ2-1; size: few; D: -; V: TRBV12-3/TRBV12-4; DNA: TGTGCCAGCAGCTATTTAGCCCCCTACAATGAGCAGTTCTTC; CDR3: CASSYLAPYNEQFF
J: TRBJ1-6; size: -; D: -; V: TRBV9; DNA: TGTGCCAGCAGCGTAGACAGGGTTAATTCACCCCTCCACTTT; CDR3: CASSVDRVNSPLHF
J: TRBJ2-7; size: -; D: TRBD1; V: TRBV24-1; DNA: TGTGCCACCAGCTCCCCGGACAGGGCCAGCTCCTACGAGCAGTACTTC; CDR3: CATSSPDRASSYEQYF
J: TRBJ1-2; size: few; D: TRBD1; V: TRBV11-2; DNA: TGTGCCAGCAGCTTACAGCCCGGGGACAGTACCTATGGCTACACCTTC; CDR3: CASSLQPGDSTYGYTF
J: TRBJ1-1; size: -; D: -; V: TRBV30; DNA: TGTGCCTGGAGTGTAATGGACACTGGAGCTTTCTTT; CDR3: CAWSVMDTGAFF
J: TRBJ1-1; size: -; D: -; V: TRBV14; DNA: TGTGCCAGCAGCCTTACATTCAACGAACGGGGCACTGAAGCTTTCTTT; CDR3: CASSLTFNERGTEAFF
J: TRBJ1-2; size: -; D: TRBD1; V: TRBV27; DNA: TGTGCCAGCAGTTTTGTGACAGGGGGTAACTATGGCTACACCTTC; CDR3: CASSFVTGGNYGYTF
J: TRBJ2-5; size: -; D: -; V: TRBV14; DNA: TGTGCCAGCAGCCAATCGACTACTTTGGAGACCCAGTACTTC; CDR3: CASSQSTTLETQYF
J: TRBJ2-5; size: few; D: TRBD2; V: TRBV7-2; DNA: TGTGCCAGCAGCCTCGGGGGGGTTTCCGAGACCCAGTACTTC; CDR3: CASSLGGVSETQYF